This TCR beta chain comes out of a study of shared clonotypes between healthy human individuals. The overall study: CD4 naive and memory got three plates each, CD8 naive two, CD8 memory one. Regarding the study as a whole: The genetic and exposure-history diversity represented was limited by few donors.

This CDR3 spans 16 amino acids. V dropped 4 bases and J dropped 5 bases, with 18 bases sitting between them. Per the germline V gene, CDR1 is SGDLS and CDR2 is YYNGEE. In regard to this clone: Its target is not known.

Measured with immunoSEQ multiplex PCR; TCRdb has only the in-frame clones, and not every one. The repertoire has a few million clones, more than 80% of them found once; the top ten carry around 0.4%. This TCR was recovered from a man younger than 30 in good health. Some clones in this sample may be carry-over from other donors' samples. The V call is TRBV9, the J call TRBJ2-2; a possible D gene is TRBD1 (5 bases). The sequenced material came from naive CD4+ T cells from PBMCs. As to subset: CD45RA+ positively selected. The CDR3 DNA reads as TGTGCCAGCAGCACTCAGGGCCCAGGGCGGACCGGGGAGCTGTTTTTT. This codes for CASSTQGPGRTGELFF.